This T cell receptor beta chain appears in the sequencing data of a study of OX40 agonist ivuxolimab in advanced cancers. Libraries were prepared by immunoSEQ multiplex PCR; TCRdb keeps only in-frame clonotypes and omits some of them. This repertoire shows some 73,000 clones, 88% found once; its top ten account for around 0.86%. Trimming stripped 11 bases from V and 6 bases from J, with 13 bases between. Germline-derived CDR1 and CDR2 are SGHTA and FQGNSA. The length of the CDR3 is 12 residues. Study outcomes and limitations: Clonal expansion was among the lowest in partial responders at 0.1-3.0 mg/kg, especially CD8+. The investigators did not determine what antigen specificity the expanded peripheral T cells had. Dosing at 0.1 to 3.0 mg/kg was accompanied by clonal expansion of CD4+ and CD8+ blood T cells by week 6.

On this clone itself: Its antigen is undetermined.

This receptor was obtained from an adult with an advanced solid tumor such as melanoma, head and neck, liver or kidney cancer. The chain recombines TRBV7-2 with TRBJ2-2; D is ambiguous. The sequencing here drew on CD4+ or CD8+ T cells sorted from blood, taken in a trial of the OX40 agonist ivuxolimab. CDR3 in amino acids: CAFSTWAGELFF. CDR3 nucleotide sequence: TGTGCCTTCTCCACGTGGGCCGGGGAGCTGTTTTTT.